This T cell receptor beta chain was captured by sequencing in a study of shared clonotypes between healthy human individuals. The data were produced by immunoSEQ multiplex PCR, yet TCRdb's version contains in-frame clones alone and is incomplete. Found here are over a million clones, around 74% of them singletons; the top ten hold roughly 1.4%. This CDR3 comprises 16 residues. The V and J ends lost 4 bases and 0 bases, in that order; junction bases with no gene match: 1. Germline-derived CDR1 and CDR2 are SGHRS and YFSETQ. Into CD45RA+ naive and CD45RA-negative memory subsets, the CD4+ cells were split.

This clonotype was obtained from a man aged 18-30 years in good health. The source material was memory CD4+ T cells sorted from blood. Subset denoted: CD45RA-negative fraction. V and J are TRBV5-1 and TRBJ2-3, with TRBD2 matching over 14 bases. The CDR3 spells CASSRTSGGSTDTQYF. The CDR3 nucleotides are TGCGCCAGCAGCCGGACTAGCGGGGGGAGCACAGATACGCAGTATTTT.